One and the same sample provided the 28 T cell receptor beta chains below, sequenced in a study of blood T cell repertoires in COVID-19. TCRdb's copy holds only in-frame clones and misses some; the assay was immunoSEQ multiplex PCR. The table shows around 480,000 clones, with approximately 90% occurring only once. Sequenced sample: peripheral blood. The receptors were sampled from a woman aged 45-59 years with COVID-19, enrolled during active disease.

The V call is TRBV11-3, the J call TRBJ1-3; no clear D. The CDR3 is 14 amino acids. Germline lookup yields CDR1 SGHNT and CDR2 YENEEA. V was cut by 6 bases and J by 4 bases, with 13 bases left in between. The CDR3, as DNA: TGTGCCAGCAGTTACGGGGTCGGCGGAAACACCATATATTTT. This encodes CASSYGVGGNTIYF.

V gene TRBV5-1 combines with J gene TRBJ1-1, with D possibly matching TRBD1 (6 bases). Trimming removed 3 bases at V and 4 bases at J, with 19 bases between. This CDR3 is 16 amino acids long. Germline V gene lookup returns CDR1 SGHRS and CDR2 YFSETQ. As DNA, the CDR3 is TGCGCCAGCAGCTCAACAACCGGACAGTACAGCACTGAAGCTTTCTTT. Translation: CASSSTTGQYSTEAFF.

CDR3 in amino acids: CASSPGHVNTEAFF. The CDR3 DNA sequence: TGTGCCAGCAGCCCTGGACACGTTAACACTGAAGCTTTCTTT. V is TRBV7-8 and J is TRBJ1-1, with D perhaps TRBD1 (5 bases). With 5 bases removed from V and 2 bases from J, the gap between germline ends came to 12 bases. Germline CDR1 reads SGHVS; CDR2 reads FQNEAQ. The CDR3 has 14 residues.

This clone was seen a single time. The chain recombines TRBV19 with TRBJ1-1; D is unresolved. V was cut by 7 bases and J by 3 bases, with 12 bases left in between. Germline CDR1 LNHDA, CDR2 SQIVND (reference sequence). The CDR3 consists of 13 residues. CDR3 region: CASNEGAYTEAFF. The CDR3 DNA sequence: TGTGCCAGTAATGAGGGTGCGTACACTGAAGCTTTCTTT.

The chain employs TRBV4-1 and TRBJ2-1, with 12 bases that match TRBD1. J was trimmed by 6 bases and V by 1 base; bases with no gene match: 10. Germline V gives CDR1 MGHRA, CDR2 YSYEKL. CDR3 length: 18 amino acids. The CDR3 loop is CASSQGLPGQGAINEQFF. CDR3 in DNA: TGCGCCAGCAGCCAAGGGTTACCGGGACAGGGGGCAATCAATGAGCAGTTCTTC.

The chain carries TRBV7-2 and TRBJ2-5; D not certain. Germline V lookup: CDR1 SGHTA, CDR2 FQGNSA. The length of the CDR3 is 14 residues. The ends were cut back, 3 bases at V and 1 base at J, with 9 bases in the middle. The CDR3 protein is CASSFNIAQETQYF. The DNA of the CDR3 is TGTGCCAGCAGCTTTAACATAGCCCAAGAGACCCAGTACTTC.

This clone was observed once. DNA for the CDR3: TGTGCCAGCAGCTTCAGGGGGACCAATCAGCCCCAGCATTTT. Translated: CASSFRGTNQPQHF. J is TRBJ1-5 and V is TRBV6-5; TRBD1 matches at 7 bases. V lost 6 bases, J lost 3 bases, and 5 bases stayed unmatched. The CDR3 covers 14 residues. Germline V lookup: CDR1 MNHEY, CDR2 SVGAGI.

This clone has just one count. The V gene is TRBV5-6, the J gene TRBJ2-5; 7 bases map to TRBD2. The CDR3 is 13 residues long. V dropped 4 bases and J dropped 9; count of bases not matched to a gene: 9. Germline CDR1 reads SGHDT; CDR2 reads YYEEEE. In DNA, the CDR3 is TGTGCCAGCAGCCCCTTGACTAGCAGGGCCCAGTACTTC. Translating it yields CASSPLTSRAQYF.

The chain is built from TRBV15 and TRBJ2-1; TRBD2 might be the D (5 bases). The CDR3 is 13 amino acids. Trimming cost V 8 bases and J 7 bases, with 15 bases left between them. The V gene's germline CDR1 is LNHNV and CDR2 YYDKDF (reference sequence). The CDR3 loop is CATRLERRNEQFF. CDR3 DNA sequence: TGTGCCACCCGATTAGAGCGGAGGAATGAGCAGTTCTTC. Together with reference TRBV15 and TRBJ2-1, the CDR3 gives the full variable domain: DAMVIQNPRYQVTQFGKPVTLSCSQTLNHNVMYWYQQKSSQAPKLLFHYYDKDFNNEADTPDNFQSRRPNTSFCFLDIRSPGLGDTAMYLCATRLERRNEQFFGPGTRLTVL.

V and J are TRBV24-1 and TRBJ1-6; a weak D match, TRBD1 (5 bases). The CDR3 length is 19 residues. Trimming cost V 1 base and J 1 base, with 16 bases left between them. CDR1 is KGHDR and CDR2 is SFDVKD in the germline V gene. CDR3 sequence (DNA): TGTGCCACCAGTGATTTAGGGGCTCGGGGGGGTTCCTATAATTCACCCCTCCACTTT. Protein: CATSDLGARGGSYNSPLHF.

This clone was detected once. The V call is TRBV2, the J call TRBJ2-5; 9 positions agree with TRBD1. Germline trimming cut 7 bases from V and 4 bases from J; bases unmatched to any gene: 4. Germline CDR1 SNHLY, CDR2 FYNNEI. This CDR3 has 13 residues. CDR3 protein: CASIPDRGETQYF. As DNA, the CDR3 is TGTGCCAGCATCCCGGACAGGGGAGAGACCCAGTACTTC.

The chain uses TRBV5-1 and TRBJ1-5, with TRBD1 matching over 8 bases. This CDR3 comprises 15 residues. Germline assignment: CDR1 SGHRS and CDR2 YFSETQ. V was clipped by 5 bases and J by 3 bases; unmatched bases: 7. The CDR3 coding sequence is TGCGCCAGCAGATCCGGACAGGGATCCAATCAGCCCCAGCATTTT. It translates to CASRSGQGSNQPQHF.

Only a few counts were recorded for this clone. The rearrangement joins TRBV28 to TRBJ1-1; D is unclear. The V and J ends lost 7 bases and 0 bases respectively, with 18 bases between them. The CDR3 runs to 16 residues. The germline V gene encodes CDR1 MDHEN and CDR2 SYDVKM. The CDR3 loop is CASKALGSQMNTEAFF. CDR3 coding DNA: TGTGCCAGCAAGGCTTTGGGCAGCCAAATGAACACTGAAGCTTTCTTT.

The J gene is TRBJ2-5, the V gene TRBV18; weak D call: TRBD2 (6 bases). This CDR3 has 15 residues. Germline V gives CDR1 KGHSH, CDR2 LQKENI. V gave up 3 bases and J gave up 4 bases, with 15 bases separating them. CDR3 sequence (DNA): TGTGCCAGCTCACCTAATCAGGGAGGTGCAGAGACCCAGTACTTC. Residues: CASSPNQGGAETQYF.

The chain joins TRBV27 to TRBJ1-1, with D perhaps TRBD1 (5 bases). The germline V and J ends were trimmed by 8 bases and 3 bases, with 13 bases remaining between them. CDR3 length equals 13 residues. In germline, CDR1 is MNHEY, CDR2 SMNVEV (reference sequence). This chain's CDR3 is CASFRGVDTEAFF. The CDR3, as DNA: TGTGCCAGCTTCCGGGGGGTGGACACTGAAGCTTTCTTT.

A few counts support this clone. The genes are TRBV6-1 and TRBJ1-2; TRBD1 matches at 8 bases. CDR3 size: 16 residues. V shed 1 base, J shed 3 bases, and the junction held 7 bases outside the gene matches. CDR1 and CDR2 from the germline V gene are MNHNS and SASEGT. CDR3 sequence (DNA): TGTGCCAGCAGTGAAGGCCACGGACAGGGACACTATGGCTACACCTTC. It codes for CASSEGHGQGHYGYTF.

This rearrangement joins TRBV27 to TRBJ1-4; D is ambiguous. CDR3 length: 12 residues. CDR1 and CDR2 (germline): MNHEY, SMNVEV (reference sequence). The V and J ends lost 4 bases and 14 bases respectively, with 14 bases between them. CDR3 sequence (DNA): TGTGCCAGCAGTTCGTCACAGAAAACGCTGTTTTTT. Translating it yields CASSSSQKTLFF.

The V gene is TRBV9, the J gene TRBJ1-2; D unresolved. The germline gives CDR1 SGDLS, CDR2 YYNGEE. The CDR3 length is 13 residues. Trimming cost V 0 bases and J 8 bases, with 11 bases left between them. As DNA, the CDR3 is TGTGCCAGCAGCGTAGCTGGAGGCTGGGGCTACACCTTC. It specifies CASSVAGGWGYTF.

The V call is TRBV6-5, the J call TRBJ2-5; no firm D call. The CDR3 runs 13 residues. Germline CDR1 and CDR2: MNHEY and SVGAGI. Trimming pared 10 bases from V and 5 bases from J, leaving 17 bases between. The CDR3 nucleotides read TGTGCCACCCTAGTAACTCCGCGTGAGACCCAGTACTTC. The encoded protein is CATLVTPRETQYF.

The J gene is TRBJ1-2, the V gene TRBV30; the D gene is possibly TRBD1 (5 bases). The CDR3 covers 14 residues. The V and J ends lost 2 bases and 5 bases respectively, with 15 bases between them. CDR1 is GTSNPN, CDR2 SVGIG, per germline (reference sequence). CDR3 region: CAWSQIGGIYGYTF. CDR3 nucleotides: TGTGCCTGGAGTCAAATCGGGGGAATTTATGGCTACACCTTC.

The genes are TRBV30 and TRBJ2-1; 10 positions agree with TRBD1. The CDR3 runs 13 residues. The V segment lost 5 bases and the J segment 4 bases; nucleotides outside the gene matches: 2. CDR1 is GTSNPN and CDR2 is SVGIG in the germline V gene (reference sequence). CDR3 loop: CAWDRGQYNEQFF. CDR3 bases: TGTGCCTGGGACAGGGGGCAATACAATGAGCAGTTCTTC.

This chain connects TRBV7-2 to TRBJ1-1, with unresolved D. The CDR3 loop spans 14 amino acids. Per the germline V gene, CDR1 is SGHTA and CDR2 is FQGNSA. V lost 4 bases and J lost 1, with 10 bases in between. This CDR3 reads CASSSRRRNTEAFF. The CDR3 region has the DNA TGTGCCAGCAGCTCCCGCAGGCGGAACACTGAAGCTTTCTTT.

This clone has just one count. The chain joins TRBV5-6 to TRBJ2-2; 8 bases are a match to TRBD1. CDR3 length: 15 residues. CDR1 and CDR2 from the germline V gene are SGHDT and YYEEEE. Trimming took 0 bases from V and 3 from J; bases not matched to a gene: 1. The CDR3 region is CASSLVDRDTGELFF. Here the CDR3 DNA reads TGTGCCAGCAGCTTGGTGGACAGGGACACCGGGGAGCTGTTTTTT.

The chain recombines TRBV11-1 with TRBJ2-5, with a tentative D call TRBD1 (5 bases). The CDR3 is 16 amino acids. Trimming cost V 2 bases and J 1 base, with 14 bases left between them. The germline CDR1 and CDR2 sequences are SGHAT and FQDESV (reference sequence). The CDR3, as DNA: TGTGCCAGCAGCTTAAGGGGAAAAGGTCTCCAAGAGACCCAGTACTTC. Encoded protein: CASSLRGKGLQETQYF.

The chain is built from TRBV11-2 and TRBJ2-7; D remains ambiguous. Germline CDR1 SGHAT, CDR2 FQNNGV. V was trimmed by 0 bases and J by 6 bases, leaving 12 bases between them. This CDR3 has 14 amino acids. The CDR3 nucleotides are TGTGCCAGCAGCTTAGATCGGTGGAACAGCGAGCAGTACTTC. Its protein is CASSLDRWNSEQYF.

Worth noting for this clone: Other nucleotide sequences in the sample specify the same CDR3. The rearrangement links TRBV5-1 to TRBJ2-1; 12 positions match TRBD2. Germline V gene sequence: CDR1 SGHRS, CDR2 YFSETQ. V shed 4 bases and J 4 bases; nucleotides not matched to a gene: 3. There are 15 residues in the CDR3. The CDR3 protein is CASSVTSGGYNEQFF. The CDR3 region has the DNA TGCGCCAGCAGCGTGACTAGCGGGGGTTACAATGAGCAGTTCTTC.

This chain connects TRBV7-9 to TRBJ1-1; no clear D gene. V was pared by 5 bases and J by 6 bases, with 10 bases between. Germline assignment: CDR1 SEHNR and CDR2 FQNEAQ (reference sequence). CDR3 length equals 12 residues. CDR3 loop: CASSEDGAEAFF. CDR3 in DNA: TGTGCCAGCAGCGAGGACGGGGCTGAAGCTTTCTTT. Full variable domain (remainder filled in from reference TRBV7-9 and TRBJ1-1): DTGVSQNPRHKITKRGQNVTFRCDPISEHNRLYWYRQTLGQGPEFLTYFQNEAQLEKSRLLSDRFSAERPKGSFSTLEIQRTEQGDSAMYLCASSEDGAEAFFGQGTRLTVV.

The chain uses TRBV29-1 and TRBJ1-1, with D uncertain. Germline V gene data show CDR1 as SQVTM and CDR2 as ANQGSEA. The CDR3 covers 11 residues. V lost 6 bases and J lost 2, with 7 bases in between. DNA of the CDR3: TGCAGCGTGAACACCAACACTGAAGCTTTCTTT. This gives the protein CSVNTNTEAFF.